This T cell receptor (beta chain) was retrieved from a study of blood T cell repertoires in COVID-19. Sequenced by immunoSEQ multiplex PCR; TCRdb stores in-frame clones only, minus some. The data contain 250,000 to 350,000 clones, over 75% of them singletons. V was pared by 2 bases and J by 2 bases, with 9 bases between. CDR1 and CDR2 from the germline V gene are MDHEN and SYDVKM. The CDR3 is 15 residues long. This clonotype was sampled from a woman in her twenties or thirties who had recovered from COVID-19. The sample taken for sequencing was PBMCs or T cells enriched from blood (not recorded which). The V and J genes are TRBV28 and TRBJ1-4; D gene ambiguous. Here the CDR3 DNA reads TGTGCCAGCAGTTTAAGGCTCGGGACTAATGAAAAACTGTTTTTT. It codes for CASSLRLGTNEKLFF.